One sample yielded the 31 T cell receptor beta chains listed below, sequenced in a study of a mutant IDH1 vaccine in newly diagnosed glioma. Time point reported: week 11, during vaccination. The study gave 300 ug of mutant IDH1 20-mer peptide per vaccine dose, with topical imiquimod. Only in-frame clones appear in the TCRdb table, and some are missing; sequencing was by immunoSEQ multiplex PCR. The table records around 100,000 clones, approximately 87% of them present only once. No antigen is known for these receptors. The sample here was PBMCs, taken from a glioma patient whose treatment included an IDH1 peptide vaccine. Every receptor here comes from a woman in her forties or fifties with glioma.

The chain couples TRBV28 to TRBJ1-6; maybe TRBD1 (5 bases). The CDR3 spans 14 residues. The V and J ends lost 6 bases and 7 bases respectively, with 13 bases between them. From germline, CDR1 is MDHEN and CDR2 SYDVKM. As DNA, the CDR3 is TGTGCCAGCAGCCCCAGGAGGGGCAATTCACCCCTCCACTTT. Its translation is CASSPRRGNSPLHF.

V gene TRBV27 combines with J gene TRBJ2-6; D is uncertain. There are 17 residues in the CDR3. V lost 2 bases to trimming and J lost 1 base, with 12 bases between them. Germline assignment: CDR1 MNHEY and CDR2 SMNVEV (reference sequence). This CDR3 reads CASSLVPPRSGANVLTF. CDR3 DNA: TGTGCCAGCAGTTTAGTACCCCCGAGGTCTGGGGCCAACGTCCTGACTTTC.

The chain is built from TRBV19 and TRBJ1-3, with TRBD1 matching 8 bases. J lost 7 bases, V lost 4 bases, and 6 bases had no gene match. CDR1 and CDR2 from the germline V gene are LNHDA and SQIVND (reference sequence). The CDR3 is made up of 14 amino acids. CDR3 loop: CASSNLGQVNTIYF. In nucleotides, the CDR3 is TGTGCCAGTAGTAACCTGGGACAGGTGAACACCATATATTTT.

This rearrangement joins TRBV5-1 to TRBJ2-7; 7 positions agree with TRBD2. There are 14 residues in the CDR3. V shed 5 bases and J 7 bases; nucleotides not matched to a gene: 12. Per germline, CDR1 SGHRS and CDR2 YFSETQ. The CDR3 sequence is CASRERLAVVEQYF. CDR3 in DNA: TGCGCCAGCAGGGAGCGTCTAGCGGTGGTTGAGCAGTACTTC. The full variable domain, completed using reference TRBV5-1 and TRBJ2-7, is KAGVTQTPRYLIKTRGQQVTLSCSPISGHRSVSWYQQTPGQGLQFLFEYFSETQRNKGNFPGRFSGRQFSNSRSEMNVSTLELGDSALYLCASRERLAVVEQYFGPGTRLTVT.

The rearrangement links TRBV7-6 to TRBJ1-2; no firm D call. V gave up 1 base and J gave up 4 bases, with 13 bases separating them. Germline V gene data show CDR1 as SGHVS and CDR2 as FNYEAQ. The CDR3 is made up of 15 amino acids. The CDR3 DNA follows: TGTGCCAGCAGCTTAGGAGGAGCACGAGGCTATGGCTACACCTTC. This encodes CASSLGGARGYGYTF.

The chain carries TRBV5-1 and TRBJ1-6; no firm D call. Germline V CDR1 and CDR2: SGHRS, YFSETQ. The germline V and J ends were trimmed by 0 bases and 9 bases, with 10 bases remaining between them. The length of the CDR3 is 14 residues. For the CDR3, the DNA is TGCGCCAGCAGCTTGGGGGAAACGGGTTCACCCCTCCACTTT. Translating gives CASSLGETGSPLHF.

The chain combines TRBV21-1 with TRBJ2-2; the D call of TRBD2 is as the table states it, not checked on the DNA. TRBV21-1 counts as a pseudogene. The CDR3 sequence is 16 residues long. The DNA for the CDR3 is TGTGCCAGCAGCCTAGGGCGGGGACGGTACACCGGGGAGCTGTTTTTT. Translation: CASSLGRGRYTGELFF.

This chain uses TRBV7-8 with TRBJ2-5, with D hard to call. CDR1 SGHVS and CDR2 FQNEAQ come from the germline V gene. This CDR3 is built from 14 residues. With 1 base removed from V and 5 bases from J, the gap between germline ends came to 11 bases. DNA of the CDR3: TGTGCCAGCAGCTTAGAGACTCAACGGGAGACCCAGTACTTC. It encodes CASSLETQRETQYF.

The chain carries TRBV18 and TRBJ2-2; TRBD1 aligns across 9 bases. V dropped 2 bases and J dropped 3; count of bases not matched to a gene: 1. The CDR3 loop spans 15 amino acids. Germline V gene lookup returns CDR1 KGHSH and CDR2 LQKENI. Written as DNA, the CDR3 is TGTGCCAGCTCACCATGGACAGGGGACACCGGGGAGCTGTTTTTT. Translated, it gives CASSPWTGDTGELFF. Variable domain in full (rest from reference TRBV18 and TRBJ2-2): NAGVMQNPRHLVRRRGQEARLRCSPMKGHSHVYWYRQLPEEGLKFMVYLQKENIIDESGMPKERFSAEFPKEGPSILRIQQVVRGDSAAYFCASSPWTGDTGELFFGEGSRLTVL.

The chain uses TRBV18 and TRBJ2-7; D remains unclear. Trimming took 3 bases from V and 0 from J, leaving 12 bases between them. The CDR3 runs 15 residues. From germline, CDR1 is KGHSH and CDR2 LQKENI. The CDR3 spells CASSPKGKFSYEQYF. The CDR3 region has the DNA TGTGCCAGCTCACCGAAGGGCAAATTCTCCTACGAGCAGTACTTC.

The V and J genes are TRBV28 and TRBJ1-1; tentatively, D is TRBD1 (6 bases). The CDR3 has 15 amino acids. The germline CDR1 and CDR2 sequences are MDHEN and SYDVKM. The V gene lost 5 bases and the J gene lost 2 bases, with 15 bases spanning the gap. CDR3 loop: CASSLPGGANTEAFF. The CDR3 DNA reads TGTGCCAGCAGTCTCCCGGGGGGCGCAAACACTGAAGCTTTCTTT. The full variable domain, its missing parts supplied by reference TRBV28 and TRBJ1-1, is DVKVTQSSRYLVKRTGEKVFLECVQDMDHENMFWYRQDPGLGLRLIYFSYDVKMKEKGDIPEGYSVSREKKERFSLILESASTNQTSMYLCASSLPGGANTEAFFGQGTRLTVV.

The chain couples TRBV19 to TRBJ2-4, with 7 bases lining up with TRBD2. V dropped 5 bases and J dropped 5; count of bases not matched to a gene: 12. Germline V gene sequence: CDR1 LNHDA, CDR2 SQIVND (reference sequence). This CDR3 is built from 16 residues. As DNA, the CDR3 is TGTGCCAGTAGTCCCCTAATGGGGGGGGGAGAAAACATTCAGTACTTC. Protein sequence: CASSPLMGGGENIQYF.

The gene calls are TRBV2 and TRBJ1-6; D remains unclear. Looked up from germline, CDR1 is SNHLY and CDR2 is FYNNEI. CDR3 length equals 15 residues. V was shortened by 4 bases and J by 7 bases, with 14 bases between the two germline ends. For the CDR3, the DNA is TGTGCCAGCAGTGGACAAAGAGGCACAAATTCACCCCTCCACTTT. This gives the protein CASSGQRGTNSPLHF.

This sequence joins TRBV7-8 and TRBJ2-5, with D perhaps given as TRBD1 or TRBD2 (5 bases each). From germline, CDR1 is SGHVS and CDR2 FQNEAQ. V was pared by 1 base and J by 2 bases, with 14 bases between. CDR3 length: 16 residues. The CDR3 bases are TGTGCCAGCAGCTTAGGAGTGAGTGGGGGACAAGAGACCCAGTACTTC. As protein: CASSLGVSGGQETQYF.

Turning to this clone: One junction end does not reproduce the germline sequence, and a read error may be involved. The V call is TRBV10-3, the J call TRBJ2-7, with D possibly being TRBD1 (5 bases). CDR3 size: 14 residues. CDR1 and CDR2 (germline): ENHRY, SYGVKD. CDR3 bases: TGTGCCACCGCCTCGACAGATGCCTCCTCCGAGCAGTACTTC. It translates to CATASTDASSEQYF.

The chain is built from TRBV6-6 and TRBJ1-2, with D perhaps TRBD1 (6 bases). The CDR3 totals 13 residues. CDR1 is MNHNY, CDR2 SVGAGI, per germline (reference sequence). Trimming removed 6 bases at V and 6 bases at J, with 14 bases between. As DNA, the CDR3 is TGTGCCAGCAGATCACAGGGTTTCAATGGCTACACCTTC. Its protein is CASRSQGFNGYTF.

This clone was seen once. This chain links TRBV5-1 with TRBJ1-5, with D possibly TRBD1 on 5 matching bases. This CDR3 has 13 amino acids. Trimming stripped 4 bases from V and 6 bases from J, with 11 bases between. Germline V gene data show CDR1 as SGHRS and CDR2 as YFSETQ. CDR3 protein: CASSPQGSQPQHF. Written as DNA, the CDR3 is TGCGCCAGCAGCCCGCAGGGTAGTCAGCCCCAGCATTTT.

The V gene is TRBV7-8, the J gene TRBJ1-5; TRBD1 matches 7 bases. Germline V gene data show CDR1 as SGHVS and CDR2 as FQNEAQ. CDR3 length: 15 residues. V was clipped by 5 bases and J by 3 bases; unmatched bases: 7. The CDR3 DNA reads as TGTGCCAGCAGCCGGGGACAGCTTTTCAATCAGCCCCAGCATTTT. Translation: CASSRGQLFNQPQHF.

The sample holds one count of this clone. The CDR3 sequence is CAIREQDSQPQHF. In DNA form, the CDR3 reads TGTGCCATCAGAGAACAGGATTCTCAGCCCCAGCATTTT. The chain carries TRBV10-3 and TRBJ1-5; possible D gene TRBD1, 5 bases. The CDR3 totals 13 residues. Trimming took 6 bases from V and 6 from J, leaving 12 bases between them. Per the germline V gene, CDR1 is ENHRY and CDR2 is SYGVKD.

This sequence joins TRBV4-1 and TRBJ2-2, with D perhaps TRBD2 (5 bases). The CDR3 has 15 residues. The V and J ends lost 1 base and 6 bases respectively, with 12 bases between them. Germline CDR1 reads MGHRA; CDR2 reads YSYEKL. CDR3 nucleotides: TGCGCCAGCAGCCAAGCTCCTAGCCTTGCCGGGGAGCTGTTTTTT. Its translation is CASSQAPSLAGELFF.

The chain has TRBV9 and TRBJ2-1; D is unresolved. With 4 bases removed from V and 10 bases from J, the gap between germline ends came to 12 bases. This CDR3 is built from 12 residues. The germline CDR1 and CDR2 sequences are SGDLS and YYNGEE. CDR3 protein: CASSQRDIEQFF. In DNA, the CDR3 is TGTGCCAGCAGCCAAAGGGATATCGAGCAGTTCTTC.

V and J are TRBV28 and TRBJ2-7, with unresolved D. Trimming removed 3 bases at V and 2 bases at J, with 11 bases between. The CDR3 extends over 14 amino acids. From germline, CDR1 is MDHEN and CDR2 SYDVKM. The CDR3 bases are TGTGCCAGCAGTTTTAGGGCGTTCCCCTACGAGCAGTACTTC. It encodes CASSFRAFPYEQYF.

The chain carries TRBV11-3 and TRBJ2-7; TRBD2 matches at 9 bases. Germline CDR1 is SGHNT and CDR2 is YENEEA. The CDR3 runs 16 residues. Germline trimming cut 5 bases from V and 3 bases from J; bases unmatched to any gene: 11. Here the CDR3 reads CASSAPGAGGYYEQYF. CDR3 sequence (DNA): TGTGCCAGCAGCGCCCCGGGGGCGGGAGGGTACTACGAGCAGTACTTC.

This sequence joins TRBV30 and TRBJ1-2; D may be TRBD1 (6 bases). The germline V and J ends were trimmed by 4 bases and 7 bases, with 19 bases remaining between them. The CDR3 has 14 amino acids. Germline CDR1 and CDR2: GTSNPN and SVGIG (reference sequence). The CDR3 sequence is CAWTPMWDTRGYTF. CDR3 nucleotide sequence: TGTGCCTGGACCCCCATGTGGGACACTCGTGGCTACACCTTC.

The CDR3 protein is CASSLGQALSYEQYF. The CDR3 coding sequence is TGTGCCAGCAGTTTAGGACAGGCTCTCTCCTACGAGCAGTACTTC. V gene TRBV27 combines with J gene TRBJ2-7; 7 bases agree with TRBD1. The CDR3 totals 15 residues. Germline V CDR1 and CDR2: MNHEY, SMNVEV (reference sequence). The ends lost 2 bases at V and 0 bases at J; junction bases unmatched: 4.

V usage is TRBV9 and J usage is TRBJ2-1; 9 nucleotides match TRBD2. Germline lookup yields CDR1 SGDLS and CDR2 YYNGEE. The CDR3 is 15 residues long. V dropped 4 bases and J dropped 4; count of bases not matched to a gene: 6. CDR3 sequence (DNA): TGTGCCAGCAGCCTGACTAGCGGAGGGTACAATGAGCAGTTCTTC. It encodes CASSLTSGGYNEQFF.

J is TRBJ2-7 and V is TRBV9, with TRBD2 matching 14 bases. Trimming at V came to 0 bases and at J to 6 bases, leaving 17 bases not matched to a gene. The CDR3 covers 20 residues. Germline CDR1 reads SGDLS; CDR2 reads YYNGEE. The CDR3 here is CASSVEPGTSGRPRVGEQYF. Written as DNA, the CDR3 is TGTGCCAGCAGCGTAGAGCCGGGGACTAGCGGGAGACCCAGGGTAGGCGAGCAGTACTTC.

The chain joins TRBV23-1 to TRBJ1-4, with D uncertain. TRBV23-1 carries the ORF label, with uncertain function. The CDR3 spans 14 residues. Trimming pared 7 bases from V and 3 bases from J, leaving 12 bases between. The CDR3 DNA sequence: TGCGCCAGCACCACGGGGAGCTCTAATGAAAAACTGTTTTTT. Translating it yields CASTTGSSNEKLFF.

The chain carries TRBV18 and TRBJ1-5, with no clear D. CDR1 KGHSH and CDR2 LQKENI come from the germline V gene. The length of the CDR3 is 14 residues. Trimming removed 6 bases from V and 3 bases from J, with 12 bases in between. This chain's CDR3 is CASSLGKINQPQHF. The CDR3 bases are TGTGCCAGCTCCCTCGGCAAGATCAATCAGCCCCAGCATTTT.

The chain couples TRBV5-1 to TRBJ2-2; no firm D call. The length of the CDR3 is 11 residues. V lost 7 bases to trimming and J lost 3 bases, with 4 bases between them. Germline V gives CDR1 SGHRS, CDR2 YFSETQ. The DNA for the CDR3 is TGCGCCAGCGGGGACACCGGGGAGCTGTTTTTT. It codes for CASGDTGELFF.

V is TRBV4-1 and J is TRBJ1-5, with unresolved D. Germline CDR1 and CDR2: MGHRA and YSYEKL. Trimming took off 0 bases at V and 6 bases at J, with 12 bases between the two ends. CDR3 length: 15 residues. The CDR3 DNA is TGCGCCAGCAGCCAAGATAACGTCCGCAGTCAGCCCCAGCATTTT. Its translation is CASSQDNVRSQPQHF.